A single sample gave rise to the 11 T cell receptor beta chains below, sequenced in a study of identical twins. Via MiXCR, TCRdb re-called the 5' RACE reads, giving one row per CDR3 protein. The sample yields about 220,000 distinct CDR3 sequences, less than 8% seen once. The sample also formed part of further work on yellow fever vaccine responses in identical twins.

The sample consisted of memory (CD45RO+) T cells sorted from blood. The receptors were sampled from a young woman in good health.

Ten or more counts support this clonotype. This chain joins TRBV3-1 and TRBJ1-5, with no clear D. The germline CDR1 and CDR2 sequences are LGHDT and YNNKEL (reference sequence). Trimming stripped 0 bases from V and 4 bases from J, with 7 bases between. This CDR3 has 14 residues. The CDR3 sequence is CASSQDTGNQPQHF. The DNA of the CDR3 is TGTGCCAGCAGCCAAGATACGGGAAATCAGCCCCAGCATTTT.

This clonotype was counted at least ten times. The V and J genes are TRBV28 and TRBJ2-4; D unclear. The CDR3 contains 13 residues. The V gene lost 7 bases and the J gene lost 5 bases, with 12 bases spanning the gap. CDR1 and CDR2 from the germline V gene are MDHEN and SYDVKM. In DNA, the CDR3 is TGTGCCAGCACCACAGAAAGGGAAAACATTCAGTACTTC. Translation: CASTTERENIQYF.

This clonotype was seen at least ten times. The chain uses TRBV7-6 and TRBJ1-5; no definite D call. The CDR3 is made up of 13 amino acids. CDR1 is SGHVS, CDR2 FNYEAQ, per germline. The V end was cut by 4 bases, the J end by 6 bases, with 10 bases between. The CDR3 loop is CASSYSEAQPQHF. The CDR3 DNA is TGTGCCAGCAGCTATAGTGAGGCTCAGCCCCAGCATTTT.

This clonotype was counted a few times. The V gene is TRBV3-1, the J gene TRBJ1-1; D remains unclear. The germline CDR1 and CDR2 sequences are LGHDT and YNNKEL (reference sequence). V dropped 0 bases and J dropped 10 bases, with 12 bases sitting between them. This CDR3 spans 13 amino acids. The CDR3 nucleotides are TGTGCCAGCAGCCAAGAAAAAGGCCGCGGAGCTTTCTTT. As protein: CASSQEKGRGAFF. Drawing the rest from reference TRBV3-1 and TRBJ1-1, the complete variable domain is DTAVSQTPKYLVTQMGNDKSIKCEQNLGHDTMYWYKQDSKKFLKIMFSYNNKELIINETVPNRFSPKSPDKAHLNLHINSLELGDSAVYFCASSQEKGRGAFFGQGTRLTVV.

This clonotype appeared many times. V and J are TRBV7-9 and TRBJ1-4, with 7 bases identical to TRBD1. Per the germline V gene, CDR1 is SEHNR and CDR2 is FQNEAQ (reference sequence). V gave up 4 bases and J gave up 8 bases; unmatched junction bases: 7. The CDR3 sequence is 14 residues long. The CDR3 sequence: CASSYGQDGEKLFF. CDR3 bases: TGTGCCAGCAGCTACGGACAGGATGGGGAAAAACTGTTTTTT.

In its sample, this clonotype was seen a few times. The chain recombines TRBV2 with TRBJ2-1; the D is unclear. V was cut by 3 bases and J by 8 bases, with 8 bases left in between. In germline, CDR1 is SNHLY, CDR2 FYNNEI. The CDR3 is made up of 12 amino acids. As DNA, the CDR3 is TGTGCCAGCAGTGATTATAGCTATGAGCAGTTCTTC. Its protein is CASSDYSYEQFF.

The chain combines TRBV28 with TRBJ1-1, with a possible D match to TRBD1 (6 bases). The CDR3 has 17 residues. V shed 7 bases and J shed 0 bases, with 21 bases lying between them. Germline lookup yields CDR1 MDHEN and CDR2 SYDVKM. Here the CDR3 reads CASTPPTGKGMNTEAFF. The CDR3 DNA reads TGTGCCAGCACCCCACCCACAGGGAAGGGGATGAACACTGAAGCTTTCTTT.

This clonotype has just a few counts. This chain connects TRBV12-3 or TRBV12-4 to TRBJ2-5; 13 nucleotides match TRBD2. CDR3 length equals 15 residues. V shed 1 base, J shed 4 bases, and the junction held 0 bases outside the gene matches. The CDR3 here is CASSLGTSGRETQYF. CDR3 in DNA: TGTGCCAGCAGTTTAGGGACTAGCGGGAGAGAGACCCAGTACTTC.

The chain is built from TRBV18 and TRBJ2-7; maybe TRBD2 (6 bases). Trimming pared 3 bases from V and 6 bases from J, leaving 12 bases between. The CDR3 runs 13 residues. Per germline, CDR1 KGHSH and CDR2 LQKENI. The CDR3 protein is CASSPAGIVEQYF. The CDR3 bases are TGTGCCAGCTCACCGGCGGGAATCGTCGAGCAGTACTTC.

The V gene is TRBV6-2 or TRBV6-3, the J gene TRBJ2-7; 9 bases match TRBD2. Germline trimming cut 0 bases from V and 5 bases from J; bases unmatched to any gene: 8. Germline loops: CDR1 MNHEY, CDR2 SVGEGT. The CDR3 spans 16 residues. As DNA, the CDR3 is TGTGCCAGCAGTTACTCGGGCGGGAGGGCCGGAAACGAGCAGTACTTC. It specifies CASSYSGGRAGNEQYF.

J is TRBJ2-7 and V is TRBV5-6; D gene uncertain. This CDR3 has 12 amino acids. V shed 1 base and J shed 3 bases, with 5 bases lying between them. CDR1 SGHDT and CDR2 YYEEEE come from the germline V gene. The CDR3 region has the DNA TGTGCCAGCAGCTTGAATCTCTACGAGCAGTACTTC. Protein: CASSLNLYEQYF.